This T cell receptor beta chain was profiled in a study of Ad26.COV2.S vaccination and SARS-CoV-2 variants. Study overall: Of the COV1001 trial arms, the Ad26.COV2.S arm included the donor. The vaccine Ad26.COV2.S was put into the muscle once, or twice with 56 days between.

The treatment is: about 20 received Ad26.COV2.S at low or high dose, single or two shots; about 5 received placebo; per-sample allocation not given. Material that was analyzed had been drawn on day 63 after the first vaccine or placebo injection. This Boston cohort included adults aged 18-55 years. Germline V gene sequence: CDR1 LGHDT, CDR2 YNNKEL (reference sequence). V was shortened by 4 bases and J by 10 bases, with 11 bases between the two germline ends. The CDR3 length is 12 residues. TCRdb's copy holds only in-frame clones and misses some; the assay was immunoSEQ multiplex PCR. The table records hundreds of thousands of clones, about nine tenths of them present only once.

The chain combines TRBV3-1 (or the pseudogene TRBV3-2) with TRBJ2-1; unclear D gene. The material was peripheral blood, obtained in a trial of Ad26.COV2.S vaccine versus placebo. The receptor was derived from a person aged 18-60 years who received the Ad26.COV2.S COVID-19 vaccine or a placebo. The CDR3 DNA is TGTGCCAGCAGCCTTGCAGAGTCGGAGCAGTTCTTC. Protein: CASSLAESEQFF.